This is a list of T cell receptor beta chains from one sample in a study of blood T cell repertoires in COVID-19. The assay was immunoSEQ multiplex PCR, and TCRdb's table has in-frame clones only and misses some. The table has some 50,000 clones, 83% seen once; the top ten hold 6% to 6.5%. Material for sequencing was peripheral blood. The receptors originated from a woman aged 80 or over with acute or convalescent COVID-19. The CDR3 runs from the conserved cysteine through the conserved F or W. A D gene is named only where the DNA matches it firmly. Only some rows state a clone size, as once, few, many or a class for expanded clones.

D gene: TRBD1
J gene: TRBJ2-2
clone size: NA
V gene: TRBV10-3
CDR3 protein: CAIRPGQGTTGELFF
CDR3 DNA: TGTGCCATCAGGCCGGGACAGGGAACAACCGGGGAGCTGTTTTTT

D gene: TRBD1
J gene: TRBJ1-6
clone size: NA
V gene: TRBV5-5
CDR3 protein: CASSWNRGSPLHF
CDR3 DNA: TGTGCCAGCAGCTGGAACAGGGGTTCACCCCTCCACTTT

D gene: TRBD1
J gene: TRBJ2-7
clone size: NA
V gene: TRBV4-1
CDR3 protein: CASSQDRNRGRSYEQYF
CDR3 DNA: TGCGCCAGCAGCCAAGATAGAAACAGGGGTCGCTCCTACGAGCAGTACTTC

D gene: NA
J gene: TRBJ1-2
clone size: NA
V gene: TRBV6-1
CDR3 protein: CASSEAGLSGGLSYGYTF
CDR3 DNA: TGTGCCAGCAGTGAAGCAGGCCTATCGGGGGGCCTAAGCTATGGCTACACCTTC

D gene: NA
J gene: TRBJ2-3
clone size: NA
V gene: TRBV7-3
CDR3 protein: CASSRRGGADTQYF
CDR3 DNA: TGTGCCAGCAGCAGGAGGGGAGGCGCAGATACGCAGTATTTT

D gene: TRBD1
J gene: TRBJ1-1
clone size: NA
V gene: TRBV15
CDR3 protein: CATSSPWGTGVRRNTEAFF
CDR3 DNA: TGTGCCACCAGCAGTCCCTGGGGGACAGGGGTTCGACGGAACACTGAAGCTTTCTTT

D gene: NA
J gene: TRBJ2-7
clone size: once
V gene: TRBV11-2
CDR3 protein: CASSLAHYEQYF
CDR3 DNA: TGTGCCAGCAGCTTAGCCCACTACGAGCAGTACTTC

D gene: NA
J gene: TRBJ2-3
clone size: once
V gene: TRBV4-1
CDR3 protein: CASSQRGTQGPSTDTQYF
CDR3 DNA: TGCGCCAGCAGCCAAAGGGGGACACAGGGCCCTAGCACAGATACGCAGTATTTT

D gene: NA
J gene: TRBJ2-2
clone size: NA
V gene: TRBV10-1
CDR3 protein: CASSGQTGTGELFF
CDR3 DNA: TGCGCCAGCAGTGGTCAGACGGGCACCGGGGAGCTGTTTTTT

D gene: NA
J gene: TRBJ1-1
clone size: NA
V gene: TRBV6-5
CDR3 protein: CASSLNHRVFGGAFF
CDR3 DNA: TGTGCCAGCAGTTTAAATCACAGGGTCTTCGGAGGAGCTTTCTTT

D gene: NA
J gene: TRBJ2-7
clone size: NA
V gene: TRBV7-8
CDR3 protein: CASSKDSSSYEQYF
CDR3 DNA: TGTGCCAGCAGCAAGGACTCGAGCTCCTACGAGCAGTACTTC

D gene: TRBD2
J gene: TRBJ2-1
clone size: NA
V gene: TRBV7-2
CDR3 protein: CASSLRSSGGYSYNEQFF
CDR3 DNA: TGTGCCAGCAGCCTCCGGTCTAGCGGGGGGTACTCCTACAATGAGCAGTTCTTC

D gene: NA
J gene: TRBJ2-2
clone size: NA
V gene: TRBV5-1
CDR3 protein: CASSSGQNTGELFF
CDR3 DNA: TGCGCCAGCAGCTCGGGACAGAACACCGGGGAGCTGTTTTTT

D gene: NA
J gene: TRBJ1-5
clone size: NA
V gene: TRBV19
CDR3 protein: CASSNWDKVIYSNQPQHF
CDR3 DNA: TGTGCCAGTAGCAATTGGGACAAGGTTATCTATAGCAATCAGCCCCAGCATTTT

D gene: TRBD1
J gene: TRBJ2-7
clone size: NA
V gene: TRBV5-1
CDR3 protein: CASSLGQGGYEQYF
CDR3 DNA: TGCGCCAGCAGCCTGGGACAGGGAGGCTACGAGCAGTACTTC

D gene: NA
J gene: TRBJ1-5
clone size: NA
V gene: TRBV2
CDR3 protein: CASSEFEGPSNQPQHF
CDR3 DNA: TGTGCCAGCAGTGAATTCGAGGGTCCTAGCAATCAGCCCCAGCATTTT

D gene: NA
J gene: TRBJ1-5
clone size: NA
V gene: TRBV5-1
CDR3 protein: CASSLDNRSNQPQHF
CDR3 DNA: TGCGCCAGCAGCTTGGATAACAGATCCAATCAGCCCCAGCATTTT

D gene: NA
J gene: TRBJ1-3
clone size: NA
V gene: TRBV25-1
CDR3 protein: CASSDRAGGNTIYF
CDR3 DNA: TGTGCCAGCAGTGACAGGGCAGGAGGAAACACCATATATTTT

D gene: NA
J gene: TRBJ2-5
clone size: NA
V gene: TRBV7-2
CDR3 protein: CASSPLIGAETQYF
CDR3 DNA: TGTGCCAGCAGCCCCCTGATTGGGGCAGAGACCCAGTACTTC

D gene: NA
J gene: TRBJ1-4
clone size: NA
V gene: TRBV19
CDR3 protein: CASRDRTNEKLFF
CDR3 DNA: TGTGCCAGTAGAGACAGAACTAATGAAAAACTGTTTTTT

D gene: NA
J gene: TRBJ2-7
clone size: NA
V gene: TRBV7-9
CDR3 protein: CASSLDRLGHEQYF
CDR3 DNA: TGTGCCAGCAGCTTAGACAGGTTAGGACACGAGCAGTACTTC

D gene: TRBD1
J gene: TRBJ1-2
clone size: NA
V gene: TRBV6-2/TRBV6-3
CDR3 protein: CASSSNRGRGYTF
CDR3 DNA: TGTGCCAGCAGTTCAAACAGGGGGCGCGGCTACACCTTC

D gene: NA
J gene: TRBJ1-1
clone size: NA
V gene: TRBV7-9
CDR3 protein: CASSLDPDRRTEAFF
CDR3 DNA: TGTGCCAGCAGCTTAGATCCCGACAGGCGCACTGAAGCTTTCTTT

D gene: NA
J gene: TRBJ2-7
clone size: NA
V gene: TRBV7-9
CDR3 protein: CASSLVYSGTGREQYF
CDR3 DNA: TGTGCCAGCAGCTTAGTATATAGCGGGACAGGGAGAGAGCAGTACTTC

D gene: TRBD2
J gene: TRBJ2-5
clone size: NA
V gene: TRBV7-7
CDR3 protein: CASSVSGGVQETQYF
CDR3 DNA: TGTGCTAGCAGCGTTAGCGGGGGCGTACAAGAGACCCAGTACTTC

D gene: TRBD1
J gene: TRBJ1-2
clone size: NA
V gene: TRBV2
CDR3 protein: CARYETGTGDYGYTF
CDR3 DNA: TGTGCCAGATACGAAACCGGGACAGGGGACTATGGCTACACCTTC

D gene: NA
J gene: TRBJ2-4
clone size: NA
V gene: TRBV3-1/TRBV3-2
CDR3 protein: CASSRYTGDIQYF
CDR3 DNA: TGTGCCAGCAGCCGATACACGGGGGACATTCAGTACTTC

D gene: NA
J gene: TRBJ2-7
clone size: NA
V gene: TRBV18
CDR3 protein: CASSPVQLARYEQYF
CDR3 DNA: TGTGCCAGCTCACCAGTCCAGCTAGCACGCTACGAGCAGTACTTC

D gene: NA
J gene: TRBJ1-6
clone size: NA
V gene: TRBV19
CDR3 protein: CASSTPLEGHSPLHF
CDR3 DNA: TGTGCCAGTAGTACCCCCTTGGAGGGGCATTCACCCCTCCACTTT

D gene: TRBD1
J gene: TRBJ1-6
clone size: few
V gene: TRBV2
CDR3 protein: CASKALQGANSPLHF
CDR3 DNA: TGTGCCAGCAAAGCCTTACAGGGGGCGAATTCACCCCTCCACTTT

D gene: TRBD1
J gene: TRBJ2-7
clone size: NA
V gene: TRBV10-3
CDR3 protein: CAISSGTGMYEQYF
CDR3 DNA: TGTGCCATCAGTTCCGGGACAGGGATGTACGAGCAGTACTTC

D gene: TRBD1
J gene: TRBJ1-2
clone size: NA
V gene: TRBV7-2
CDR3 protein: CARRQGNYGYTF
CDR3 DNA: TGTGCCCGACGACAGGGGAACTATGGCTACACCTTC

D gene: TRBD2
J gene: TRBJ2-5
clone size: NA
V gene: TRBV5-4
CDR3 protein: CASSLTSGGTETQYF
CDR3 DNA: TGTGCCAGCAGCTTAACTAGCGGGGGGACGGAGACCCAGTACTTC

D gene: TRBD2
J gene: TRBJ2-1
clone size: NA
V gene: TRBV5-1
CDR3 protein: CASSLSGGSYNEQFF
CDR3 DNA: TGCGCCAGCAGTTTGAGCGGGGGGTCCTACAATGAGCAGTTCTTC

D gene: NA
J gene: TRBJ1-2
clone size: NA
V gene: TRBV30
CDR3 protein: CAWTRGGGAGGYTF
CDR3 DNA: TGTGCCTGGACCCGAGGGGGGGGCGCGGGAGGCTACACCTTC

D gene: TRBD2
J gene: TRBJ2-2
clone size: NA
V gene: TRBV7-6
CDR3 protein: CASSLGTSGAVAGELFF
CDR3 DNA: TGTGCCAGCAGCCTAGGGACTAGCGGGGCGGTAGCCGGGGAGCTGTTTTTT

D gene: NA
J gene: TRBJ1-5
clone size: NA
V gene: TRBV6-4
CDR3 protein: CASSDPSGNQPQHF
CDR3 DNA: TGTGCCAGCAGTGATCCTTCCGGGAATCAGCCCCAGCATTTT

D gene: NA
J gene: TRBJ2-5
clone size: few
V gene: TRBV10-2
CDR3 protein: CASSPSGPQETQYF
CDR3 DNA: TGCGCCAGCTCTCCCAGCGGACCACAAGAGACCCAGTACTTC

D gene: TRBD1
J gene: TRBJ2-3
clone size: NA
V gene: TRBV7-2
CDR3 protein: CASSLEGATTDTQYF
CDR3 DNA: TGTGCCAGCAGCTTAGAGGGGGCGACCACAGATACGCAGTATTTT

D gene: NA
J gene: TRBJ2-1
clone size: NA
V gene: TRBV7-9
CDR3 protein: CASSLLFLGVGSYNEQFF
CDR3 DNA: TGTGCCAGCAGCTTGCTTTTTTTGGGAGTTGGCTCCTACAATGAGCAGTTCTTC

D gene: NA
J gene: TRBJ1-1
clone size: few
V gene: TRBV6-5
CDR3 protein: CASRYREGTEAFF
CDR3 DNA: TGTGCCAGCAGATACAGGGAGGGCACTGAAGCTTTCTTT

D gene: TRBD1
J gene: TRBJ1-3
clone size: NA
V gene: TRBV27
CDR3 protein: CASSLWIHRDRVMDTIYF
CDR3 DNA: TGTGCCAGCAGTTTATGGATCCACCGGGACAGGGTAATGGACACCATATATTTT

D gene: NA
J gene: TRBJ1-1
clone size: NA
V gene: TRBV6-5
CDR3 protein: CASRQTGFPEAFF
CDR3 DNA: TGTGCCAGCAGACAAACAGGGTTCCCTGAAGCTTTCTTT

D gene: NA
J gene: TRBJ2-1
clone size: NA
V gene: TRBV6-2/TRBV6-3
CDR3 protein: CASSSGGGEQFF
CDR3 DNA: TGTGCCAGCAGTTCAGGGGGAGGTGAGCAGTTCTTC

D gene: TRBD1
J gene: TRBJ2-5
clone size: NA
V gene: TRBV5-4
CDR3 protein: CASSRDRAQETQYF
CDR3 DNA: TGTGCCAGCAGCAGGGACAGAGCCCAAGAGACCCAGTACTTC

D gene: TRBD1
J gene: TRBJ1-6
clone size: NA
V gene: TRBV3-1/TRBV3-2
CDR3 protein: CASSQGSGQTFRFYNSPLHF
CDR3 DNA: TGTGCCAGCAGCCAAGGTTCGGGACAGACCTTCAGGTTCTATAATTCACCCCTCCACTTT